This TCR beta chain was identified in a study of T cells after yellow fever vaccination (dated by TCRdb to between 2018 and 2021). About the full investigation: The SMART-Seq v4 Ultra Low Input RNA kit was used to prepare libraries from fractions with low cell numbers. The cohort comprised two healthy male donors, one aged 18 to 29 and one aged 30 to 40 years. Bulk TCR alpha and beta repertoires were sequenced longitudinally to track T-cell clones before and after primary and booster YFV17D yellow fever vaccination. Blood was collected at multiple timepoints before and after primary and secondary immunization, and bulk PBMC replicates and cell subsets were isolated.

Comment on this clonotype: There is no known antigen for this receptor. Per-nucleotide qualities are absent, and no much larger clonotype sits a single base away.

Deletion took 4 bases off V and 1 base off J, with a span of 17 bases between the germline ends. The CDR3 sequence holds 16 residues, the cysteine and phenylalanine included. This entry keeps only the CDR3 DNA: 48 bases, framed from base 1. As encoded in the germline V gene (reference sequence), CDR1 is LGHDT while CDR2 is YNNKEL. Beyond this particular receptor, the publication reports: Computational filtering was needed because FACS-sorted repertoires could contain abundant contaminating clonotypes from the bulk population. Compared with the primary T-cell response, the secondary T-cell response was faster but weaker, reaching its peak on day 5 rather than on day 15. Only a couple of donors were included in the study, so the extent to which the findings can be generalized is limited. A small fraction of clonotypes appeared in both the CD4 and CD8 compartments, likely as a result of convergent recombination. Most clones expanded after primary vaccination (almost 98% of CD4 and 80% to 90% of CD8) were re-detected after the booster, suggesting that broad memory maintenance occurred.

The treatment or condition tag for this specimen amounts to: live attenuated yellow fever vaccine strain. A standard Ficoll-Paque protocol was used to isolate PBMCs from peripheral blood. CD4 and CD8 T-cell fractions were isolated with Dynabeads CD4 and CD8 positive selection kits. RNA was extracted with TriZol from bulk PBMCs, CD4 and CD8 fractions, and dextramer-positive and dextramer-negative fractions. TCR cDNA was made using 5'RACE template switching, a step that added a universal primer site and unique molecular identifiers. cDNA synthesis was primed from both the TCR alpha and TCR beta constant segments. Library amplification used two PCR steps, and the second PCR step added sample barcodes and sequencing adapters. Sequencing of libraries was done on Illumina HiSeq 2500 (2x100 bp) or NovaSeq (2x150 bp). The paper's processing steps were these. MIGEC handled demultiplexing of reads and collapsing into UMI consensus sequences, while MiXCR performed V(D)J alignment. Vaccine-responding clonotypes were defined with edgeR using replicate PBMC samples, requiring FDR below 0.01 and a log2 fold change above 5 up to day 15. Each bulk clonotype received a CD4 or CD8 identity based on whether the sequenced CD4 or CD8 repertoire contained that clonotype at higher abundance. TCRdb itself trimmed the public reads at Q25 with fastp, ran MiXCR and retained productive beta chains. For every CDR3 protein sequence, its rows merge into one entry that carries the most common genes and DNA. Clone size and V and J calls follow TCRdb, not the original study. Present in this sample are some 250,000 distinct CDR3 sequences, 6.9% of which were seen just once. The ten largest clones take up around 0.9% of the sample.

Sequenced here: CD4+ T cells sorted from PBMCs, sampled 15 days after the yellow fever booster vaccination. The clonotype originates from a man between 25 and 39 years old who received the YFV17D yellow fever vaccine. Recombination joined TRBV3-1 with TRBJ2-7, with TRBD2 as a weak D call on 6 bases. The CDR3 in this case is CASSPYSAGRSYEQYF. The DNA reads TGTGCCAGCAGCCCTTACTCTGCGGGGAGGTCCTACGAGCAGTACTTC.